A single sample gave rise to the 20 T cell receptor beta chains below, sequenced in a study of Ad26.COV2.S vaccination and SARS-CoV-2 variants. Sample treatment: about 20 received Ad26.COV2.S at low or high dose, single or two shots; several received placebo; per-sample allocation not given. The study sampled participants on day 63 after the first vaccine or placebo injection. Generated by immunoSEQ multiplex PCR, the TCRdb table keeps only in-frame clones and is missing some. The sample gives 440,000 or so clones, roughly nine tenths of which show up once; 1.5% to 2% is in the top ten. The sequences come from peripheral blood, collected in a trial of Ad26.COV2.S vaccine versus placebo. These receptors all come from a person aged 18 to 59 who received the Ad26.COV2.S COVID-19 vaccine or a placebo.

The chain joins TRBV19 to TRBJ1-1; D may be TRBD1 (5 bases). Trimming took 4 bases from V and 2 from J, leaving 14 bases between them. The germline CDR1 and CDR2 sequences are LNHDA and SQIVND (reference sequence). The CDR3 runs to 15 residues. As DNA, the CDR3 is TGTGCCAGTAGTACACCCAGGGATCCTAACACTGAAGCTTTCTTT. Translated: CASSTPRDPNTEAFF.

V usage is TRBV6-5 and J usage is TRBJ2-3; 9 positions agree with TRBD2. The CDR3 runs 12 residues. V shed 5 bases, J shed 14 bases, and the junction held 8 bases outside the gene matches. The germline V gene encodes CDR1 MNHEY and CDR2 SVGAGI. CDR3 region: CASSPLAGRGYF. CDR3 bases: TGTGCCAGCAGTCCCCTAGCGGGAAGGGGGTATTTT.

The chain has TRBV13 and TRBJ1-3; D unresolved. The CDR3 is 15 amino acids. Germline CDR1 reads PRHDT; CDR2 reads FYEKMQ (reference sequence). V was clipped by 3 bases and J by 4 bases, with 13 bases between them. The CDR3 DNA sequence: TGTGCCAGCAGCTTCAGGACGGAGAGAGGAAACACCATATATTTT. Translation: CASSFRTERGNTIYF.

V and J are TRBV5-4 and TRBJ2-3, with 12 bases lining up with TRBD2. This CDR3 has 16 residues. In germline, CDR1 is SGHNT, CDR2 YYREEE (reference sequence). J lost 0 bases, V lost 2 bases, and 1 base had no gene match. The CDR3 reads CASSFGLAGSTDTQYF. The CDR3 DNA reads TGTGCCAGCAGCTTCGGACTAGCGGGGAGCACAGATACGCAGTATTTT.

The chain joins TRBV7-3 to TRBJ1-1; no definite D call. The CDR3 runs to 13 residues. The germline CDR1 and CDR2 sequences are SGHTA and FQGTGA. Trimming left V 3 bases short and J 6 bases short, with 11 bases between. CDR3 DNA sequence: TGTGCCAGCAGCTTCTACGCAGGCGCTGAAGCTTTCTTT. This translates into CASSFYAGAEAFF.

This chain uses TRBV4-1 with TRBJ1-2; D gene unclear. Trimming left V 0 bases short and J 8 bases short, with 10 bases between. Germline CDR1 and CDR2: MGHRA and YSYEKL. The CDR3 spans 13 residues. The CDR3 DNA reads as TGCGCCAGCAGCCAAGATGAGTGGACGGGCTACACCTTC. It encodes CASSQDEWTGYTF.

The CDR3 DNA is TGTGCCAGCAGTTACGGCCGGGAGAATTCACCCCTCCACTTT. This sequence encodes CASSYGRENSPLHF. The chain uses TRBV6-5 and TRBJ1-6; no clear D. CDR3 length: 14 amino acids. The V end lost 2 bases, the J end lost 7 bases, and 9 bases lay between the germline ends. In germline, CDR1 is MNHEY, CDR2 SVGAGI.

The chain recombines TRBV11-1 with TRBJ2-7; D is ambiguous. V dropped 5 bases and J dropped 2 bases, with 13 bases sitting between them. The length of the CDR3 is 14 residues. CDR1 and CDR2 (germline): SGHAT, FQDESV (reference sequence). The CDR3 is CASSLSDGAYEQYF. CDR3 DNA sequence: TGTGCCAGCAGCCTCTCCGACGGAGCCTACGAGCAGTACTTC.

The V call is TRBV5-1, the J call TRBJ2-1, with D hard to call. Germline lookup yields CDR1 SGHRS and CDR2 YFSETQ. Trimming stripped 1 base from V and 5 bases from J, with 10 bases between. This CDR3 spans 14 amino acids. The CDR3 DNA reads TGCGCCAGCAGCTTGACGCTCCAGCACAATGAGCAGTTCTTC. Its translation: CASSLTLQHNEQFF.

The chain has TRBV3-1 (or the pseudogene TRBV3-2) and TRBJ2-3, with 8 bases matching TRBD2. CDR1 is LGHDT and CDR2 is YNNKEL in the germline V gene (reference sequence). There are 15 residues in the CDR3. The ends lost 5 bases at V and 5 bases at J; junction bases unmatched: 9. In DNA, the CDR3 is TGTGCCAGCAGCTCCTTTGCGGGGGGTGGAGATACGCAGTATTTT. It codes for CASSSFAGGGDTQYF.

This sequence joins TRBV19 and TRBJ1-5; 7 bases align to TRBD1. With V trimmed by 4 bases and J by 9 bases, 12 bases remained unmatched. The CDR3 sequence is 15 residues long. CDR1 is LNHDA and CDR2 is SQIVND in the germline V gene (reference sequence). CDR3 region: CASSNQPVTGAPQHF. Written as DNA, the CDR3 is TGTGCCAGTAGTAACCAGCCCGTTACAGGGGCGCCCCAGCATTTT.

Only one count was recorded for this clone. V gene TRBV29-1 combines with J gene TRBJ1-2, with 9 bases identical to TRBD1. J gave up 7 bases and V 7 bases, and 13 bases lay outside the gene matches. Germline values: CDR1 SQVTM, CDR2 ANQGSEA. The CDR3 totals 14 residues. CDR3 DNA: TGCAGCGCGGCGGGGACAGGGACCTTCGGTGGCTACACCTTC. This sequence encodes CSAAGTGTFGGYTF.

Of note for this clone: Within the sample, other DNA sequences also encode this same CDR3. This sequence joins TRBV2 and TRBJ1-1, with D uncertain. CDR3 size: 10 residues. Trimming pared 3 bases from V and 7 bases from J, leaving 3 bases between. The germline V gene has CDR1 SNHLY and CDR2 FYNNEI. Here the CDR3 reads CASSEGEAFF. In DNA, the CDR3 is TGTGCCAGCAGTGAGGGTGAAGCTTTCTTT.

V and J are TRBV6-5 and TRBJ1-1; D perhaps matches TRBD1 (5 bases). V lost 1 base, J lost 6 bases, and 9 bases lay in between. The CDR3 is 13 residues long. Germline CDR1 is MNHEY and CDR2 is SVGAGI. The CDR3 loop reads CASSYLGVSEAFF. The CDR3 DNA reads TGTGCCAGCAGTTACTTGGGGGTGTCTGAAGCTTTCTTT.

The chain recombines TRBV6-5 with TRBJ2-2; possible D gene TRBD2, 5 bases. The CDR3 extends over 16 amino acids. Germline CDR1 MNHEY, CDR2 SVGAGI. Trimming removed 3 bases from V and 3 bases from J, with 14 bases in between. Written as DNA, the CDR3 is TGTGCCAGCAGTTATTCGGGAACCATTGACACCGGGGAGCTGTTTTTT. Encoded protein: CASSYSGTIDTGELFF.

For the CDR3, the DNA is TGCGCCAGCAGCCTGACAGTGACCAACTACGAGCAGTACTTC. This translates into CASSLTVTNYEQYF. The chain combines TRBV4-3 with TRBJ2-7; D perhaps matches TRBD1 (5 bases). The germline V gene encodes CDR1 LGHNA and CDR2 YSLEER. The CDR3 runs 14 residues. Deletions cut 4 bases from V and 3 bases from J, with 13 bases between.

As to this clone: Other DNA sequences in the sample encode the same CDR3. The V gene is TRBV5-1, the J gene TRBJ1-1, with D unresolved. Germline V CDR1 and CDR2: SGHRS, YFSETQ. The CDR3 runs to 12 residues. V was trimmed by 0 bases and J by 3 bases, leaving 3 bases between them. CDR3 sequence: CASSLGDTEAFF. The CDR3 nucleotides read TGCGCCAGCAGCTTGGGAGACACTGAAGCTTTCTTT.

The gene calls are TRBV19 and TRBJ2-1; 9 bases align to TRBD2. Unmatched junction bases numbered 2, after V lost 1 base and J lost 7 bases. The germline V gene encodes CDR1 LNHDA and CDR2 SQIVND (reference sequence). The CDR3 spans 14 residues. DNA for the CDR3: TGTGCCAGTAGTATAGGGACTAGCGTTAATGAGCAGTTCTTC. Translation: CASSIGTSVNEQFF.

Comments on this clone: The identical CDR3 is also encoded by other nucleotide sequences in the sample. The rearrangement uses TRBV7-3 and TRBJ1-1, with D uncertain. Per germline, CDR1 SGHTA and CDR2 FQGTGA. The length of the CDR3 is 13 residues. The V gene lost 2 bases and the J gene lost 2 bases, with 6 bases spanning the gap. Here the CDR3 DNA reads TGTGCCAGCAGCTTACAGGTTAACACTGAAGCTTTCTTT. The encoded protein is CASSLQVNTEAFF.

The chain links TRBV30 to TRBJ2-1, with 9 positions matching TRBD2. The CDR3 is 14 residues long. V lost 3 bases and J lost 3; bases outside the gene matches: 3. Germline V gene sequence: CDR1 GTSNPN, CDR2 SVGIG (reference sequence). The CDR3, as DNA: TGTGCCTGGAGGGCTAGCGGGAACTACAATGAGCAGTTCTTC. This codes for CAWRASGNYNEQFF.